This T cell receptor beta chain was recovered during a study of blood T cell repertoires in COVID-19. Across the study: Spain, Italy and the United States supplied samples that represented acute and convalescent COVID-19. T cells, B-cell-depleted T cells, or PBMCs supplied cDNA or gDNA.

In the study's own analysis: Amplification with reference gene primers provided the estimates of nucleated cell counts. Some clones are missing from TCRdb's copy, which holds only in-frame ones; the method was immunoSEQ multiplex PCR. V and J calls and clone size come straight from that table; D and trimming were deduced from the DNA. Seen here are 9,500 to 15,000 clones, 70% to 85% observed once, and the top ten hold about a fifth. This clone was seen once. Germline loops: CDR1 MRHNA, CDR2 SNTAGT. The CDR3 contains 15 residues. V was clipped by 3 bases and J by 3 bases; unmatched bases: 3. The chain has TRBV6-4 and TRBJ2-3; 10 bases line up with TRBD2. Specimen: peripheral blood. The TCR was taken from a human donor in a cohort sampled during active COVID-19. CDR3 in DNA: TGTGCCAGCAGTGAAAGCGGGGGGGCAACAGATACGCAGTATTTT. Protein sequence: CASSESGGATDTQYF.